The 10 T cell receptor beta chains listed next were all sequenced from one sample in a study of beta chain features in type 1 diabetes (dated 2018 in TCRdb). The full study reports these points: In all four CD4+ subsets, TCRB CDR3 length was moderately but significantly shorter in type 1 diabetes patients.

The method behind the library was the immunoSEQ multiplex PCR assay. All of the isolated RNA was reverse transcribed with the High Capacity cDNA Reverse Transcription Kit, so expressed TCRB transcripts were sequenced. The table was pulled from immuneACCESS by TCRdb, which kept in-frame rearrangements only. Such tables lose some clones; where checked, under half of the loss comes from unresolved V genes, and the rest has no known cause. This sample holds around 280,000 clones; 15% were observed only once. Together, the top ten hold roughly 0.015% of the sample. The antigens of these receptors remain unknown. Sequencing was performed on naive CD4+ T cells from blood. The sample's cell subset or site, from its label and the paper: true naive CD4+ T cells. The receptors shown here come from a man younger than 35 with type 1 diabetes.

There are a few counts of this clone. V gene TRBV6-5 combines with J gene TRBJ1-2; 7 bases align to TRBD1. CDR3 length: 16 amino acids. V trimming: 2 bases; J trimming: 1 base; junction bases outside the gene matches: 7. Germline CDR1 MNHEY, CDR2 SVGAGI. The CDR3, as DNA: TGTGCCAGCAGTTACGGGGACAGATTCCTTAACTATGGCTACACCTTC. It encodes CASSYGDRFLNYGYTF.

This clone was detected a few times. The rearrangement uses TRBV6-5 and TRBJ2-3; TRBD2 agrees at 10 bases. CDR1 MNHEY and CDR2 SVGAGI come from the germline V gene. This CDR3 has 15 residues. J lost 0 bases, V lost 11 bases, and 8 bases had no gene match. CDR3 residues: CAASPSGGSTDTQYF. CDR3 nucleotides: TGTGCCGCCTCCCCTAGCGGGGGTAGCACAGATACGCAGTATTTT.

This sequence joins TRBV6-5 and TRBJ1-2; TRBD1 might be the D (5 bases). The CDR3 totals 14 residues. The V and J ends lost 7 bases and 4 bases respectively, with 16 bases between them. In germline, CDR1 is MNHEY, CDR2 SVGAGI. Here the CDR3 reads CASTERQGRYGYTF. DNA of the CDR3: TGTGCCAGCACCGAAAGGCAGGGCCGCTATGGCTACACCTTC.

The chain uses TRBV28 and TRBJ2-1, with 7 nucleotides matching TRBD1. Germline CDR1 MDHEN, CDR2 SYDVKM. Losses at the gene ends were 4 bases for V and 6 bases for J; bases not matched to a gene: 9. This CDR3 contains 15 residues. As DNA, the CDR3 is TGTGCCAGCAGTTCTTCTTCGGCAGGGGGCAATGAGCAGTTCTTC. Translating it yields CASSSSSAGGNEQFF.

This clone was picked up a small number of times. J is TRBJ2-2 and V is TRBV5-4; 15 bases match TRBD2. Per germline, CDR1 SGHNT and CDR2 YYREEE (reference sequence). This CDR3 has 16 amino acids. J was trimmed by 6 bases and V by 4 bases; bases with no gene match: 4. The CDR3 protein is CASSPGLAGGAGELFF. CDR3 DNA: TGTGCCAGCAGCCCGGGACTAGCGGGGGGTGCCGGGGAGCTGTTTTTT. The whole variable domain, remainder taken from reference TRBV5-4 and TRBJ2-2, is ETGVTQSPTHLIKTRGQQVTLRCSSQSGHNTVSWYQQALGQGPQFIFQYYREEENGRGNFPPRFSGLQFPNYSSELNVNALELDDSALYLCASSPGLAGGAGELFFGEGSRLTVL.

This clone was seen only a few times. The rearrangement joins TRBV10-3 to TRBJ1-4; TRBD1 matches at 7 bases. Germline V CDR1 and CDR2: ENHRY, SYGVKD. The V gene end was trimmed by 0 bases and the J gene end by 8 bases; junction bases not matched to a gene: 6. This CDR3 spans 15 amino acids. The CDR3 sequence: CAISESGRGQEKLFF. The CDR3, as DNA: TGTGCCATCAGTGAGTCCGGCAGGGGACAGGAAAAACTGTTTTTT.

The chain couples TRBV28 to TRBJ2-5; 7 bases map to TRBD2. Trimming removed 8 bases from V and 7 bases from J; junction bases left unmatched: 7. The V gene's germline CDR1 is MDHEN and CDR2 SYDVKM. The CDR3 spans 12 residues. This CDR3 reads CASGWGGRTQYF. CDR3 DNA: TGTGCCAGCGGGTGGGGGGGTCGGACCCAGTACTTC.

This clone has more than one count but fewer than ten. This sequence joins TRBV5-1 and TRBJ2-3; D is uncertain. Per the germline V gene, CDR1 is SGHRS and CDR2 is YFSETQ. The CDR3 has 13 residues. Trimming took 0 bases from V and 4 from J, leaving 6 bases between them. The CDR3 here is CASSLERADTQYF. The CDR3 DNA sequence: TGCGCCAGCAGCTTGGAAAGAGCAGATACGCAGTATTTT.

J is TRBJ2-5 and V is TRBV7-9; no definite D call. The V end was cut by 2 bases, the J end by 5 bases, with 15 bases between. This CDR3 has 15 amino acids. The germline V gene encodes CDR1 SEHNR and CDR2 FQNEAQ (reference sequence). The CDR3 region is CASSLPGPADETQYF. The CDR3 nucleotides read TGTGCCAGCAGCTTACCGGGTCCGGCAGACGAGACCCAGTACTTC.

This clone was picked up a small number of times. This rearrangement joins TRBV5-1 to TRBJ2-7; 7 nucleotides match TRBD1. V was clipped by 1 base and J by 0 bases; unmatched bases: 4. Germline V lookup: CDR1 SGHRS, CDR2 YFSETQ. The CDR3 runs to 15 residues. The CDR3 nucleotides read TGCGCCAGCAGCTTGTACGGGGACAGCTCCTACGAGCAGTACTTC. It translates to CASSLYGDSSYEQYF. The variable domain in full, completed from reference TRBV5-1 and TRBJ2-7, reads KAGVTQTPRYLIKTRGQQVTLSCSPISGHRSVSWYQQTPGQGLQFLFEYFSETQRNKGNFPGRFSGRQFSNSRSEMNVSTLELGDSALYLCASSLYGDSSYEQYFGPGTRLTVT.